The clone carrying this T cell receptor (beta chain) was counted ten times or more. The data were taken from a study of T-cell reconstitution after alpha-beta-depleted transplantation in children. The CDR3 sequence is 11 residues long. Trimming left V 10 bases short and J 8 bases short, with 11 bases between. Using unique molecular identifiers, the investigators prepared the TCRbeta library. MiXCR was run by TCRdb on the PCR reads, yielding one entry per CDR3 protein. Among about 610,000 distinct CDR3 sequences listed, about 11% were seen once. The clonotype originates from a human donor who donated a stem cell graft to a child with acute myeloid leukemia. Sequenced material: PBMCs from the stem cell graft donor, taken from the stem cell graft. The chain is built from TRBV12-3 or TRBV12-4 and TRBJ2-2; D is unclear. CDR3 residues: CATKYGGELFF. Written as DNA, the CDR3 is TGTGCCACAAAGTACGGGGGGGAGCTGTTTTTT.